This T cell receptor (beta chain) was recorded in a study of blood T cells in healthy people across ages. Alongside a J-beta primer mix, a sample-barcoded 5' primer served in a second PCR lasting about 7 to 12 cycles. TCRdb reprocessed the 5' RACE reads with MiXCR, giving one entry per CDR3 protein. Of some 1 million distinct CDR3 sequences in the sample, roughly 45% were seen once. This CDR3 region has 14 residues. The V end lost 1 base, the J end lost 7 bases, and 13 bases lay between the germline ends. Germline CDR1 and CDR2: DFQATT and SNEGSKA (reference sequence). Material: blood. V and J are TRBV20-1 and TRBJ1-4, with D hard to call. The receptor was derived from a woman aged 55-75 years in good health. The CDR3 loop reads CSARVGSKGEKLFF. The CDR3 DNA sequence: TGCAGTGCTAGAGTCGGGAGCAAGGGTGAAAAACTGTTTTTT.